The present TCR beta chain was sequenced within a study of OX40 agonist ivuxolimab in advanced cancers. About the study: Two cutaneous melanoma patients and one hepatocellular carcinoma patient, three in all, had partial responses.

Clones were sequenced by immunoSEQ multiplex PCR, and TCRdb holds only the in-frame ones, with some missing. The sample has roughly 70,000 clones, 75% to 95% seen once. This CDR3 contains 15 residues. Per the germline V gene, CDR1 is MNHEY and CDR2 is SMNVEV (reference sequence). The V gene lost 2 bases and the J gene lost 6 bases, with 13 bases spanning the gap. This receptor was taken from an adult with an advanced solid tumor such as melanoma, head and neck, liver or kidney cancer. The rearrangement joins TRBV27 to TRBJ2-2; D unclear. The sample in question was CD4+ or CD8+ T cells sorted from blood, obtained in a trial of the OX40 agonist ivuxolimab. CDR3 DNA sequence: TGTGCCAGCAGTTTAACGGGCAGCTCGGCCGGGGAGCTGTTTTTT. Translated, it gives CASSLTGSSAGELFF.